This T cell receptor beta chain was identified in a study of CD8+ T cells in alopecia areata. The CDR3 is 16 residues long. Germline-derived CDR1 and CDR2 are GTSNPN and SVGIG (reference sequence). Trimming took 4 bases from V and 0 from J, leaving 16 bases between them. As the sequencing template, cDNA was produced by extracting RNA and reverse transcribing it. TCRdb's copy holds only in-frame clones and misses some; the assay was immunoSEQ multiplex PCR. The table includes more than 200,000 clones, under 80% detected once. Sequenced here: CD4+ T cells sorted from blood, sampled at week 0. This chain connects TRBV30 to TRBJ1-3; unclear D gene. This TCR was sampled from a human donor with alopecia areata. This chain's CDR3 is CAWIKFHSSSGNTIYF. In DNA form, the CDR3 reads TGTGCCTGGATCAAATTCCACTCGTCCTCTGGAAACACCATATATTTT. The entire variable domain, with the rest obtained from reference TRBV30 and TRBJ1-3, is as follows: SQTIHQWPATLVQPVGSPLSLECTVEGTSNPNLYWYRQAAGRGLQLLFYSVGIGQISSEVPQNLSASRPQDRQFILSSKKLLLSDSGFYLCAWIKFHSSSGNTIYFGEGSWLTVV.